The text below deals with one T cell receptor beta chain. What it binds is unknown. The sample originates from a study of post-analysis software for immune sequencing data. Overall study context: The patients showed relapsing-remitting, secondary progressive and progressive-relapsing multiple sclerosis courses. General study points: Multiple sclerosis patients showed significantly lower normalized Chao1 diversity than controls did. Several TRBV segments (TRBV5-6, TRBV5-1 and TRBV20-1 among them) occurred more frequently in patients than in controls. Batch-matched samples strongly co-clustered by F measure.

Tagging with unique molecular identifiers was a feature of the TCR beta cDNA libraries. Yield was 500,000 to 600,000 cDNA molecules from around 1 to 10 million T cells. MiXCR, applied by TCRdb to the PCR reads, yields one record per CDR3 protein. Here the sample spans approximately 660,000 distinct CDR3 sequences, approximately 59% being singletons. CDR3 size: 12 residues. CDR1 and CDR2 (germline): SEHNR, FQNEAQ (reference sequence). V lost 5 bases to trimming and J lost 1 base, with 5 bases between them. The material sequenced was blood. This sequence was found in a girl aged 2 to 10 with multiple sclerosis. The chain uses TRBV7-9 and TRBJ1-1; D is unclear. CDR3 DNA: TGTGCCAGCAGCCCACAGAACACTGAAGCTTTCTTT. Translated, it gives CASSPQNTEAFF.